The 15 T cell receptor beta chains presented below share a single source sample, sequenced in a study of blood T cell repertoires in COVID-19. Assay: immunoSEQ multiplex PCR; the TCRdb copy retains only in-frame clones and omits some. The sample yields more than 100,000 clones, 80% to 85% seen once. Sequencing used peripheral blood. Every receptor here comes from a woman in her fifties or sixties with active or convalescent COVID-19.

The chain employs TRBV25-1 and TRBJ2-7, with 7 positions matching TRBD1. V was clipped by 3 bases and J by 5 bases; unmatched bases: 13. CDR1 is MGHDK and CDR2 is SYGVNS in the germline V gene. The CDR3 sequence is 16 residues long. CDR3 protein: CASSDPGTVLLNEQYF. In DNA, the CDR3 is TGTGCCAGCAGTGACCCTGGGACAGTCCTTCTCAACGAGCAGTACTTC.

The DNA of the CDR3 is TGTGCCAGCACCCCGGGGGACGGAAACACCATATATTTT. Translating it yields CASTPGDGNTIYF. The chain carries TRBV7-8 and TRBJ1-3, with a tentative D call TRBD1 (5 bases). V lost 7 bases to trimming and J lost 4 bases, with 11 bases between them. CDR3 length: 13 amino acids. Germline CDR1 reads SGHVS; CDR2 reads FQNEAQ.

The table lists this clone with a count of one. This chain connects TRBV15 to TRBJ2-7; 7 nucleotides align to TRBD2. Germline lookup yields CDR1 LNHNV and CDR2 YYDKDF (reference sequence). V lost 0 bases, J lost 1 base, and 3 bases stayed unmatched. This CDR3 has 15 residues. This chain's CDR3 is CATSRDREVSYEQYF. CDR3 nucleotides: TGTGCCACCAGCAGAGATCGGGAGGTATCCTACGAGCAGTACTTC.

V usage is TRBV18 and J usage is TRBJ2-3; 7 nucleotides agree with TRBD2. Germline lookup yields CDR1 KGHSH and CDR2 LQKENI. The CDR3 length is 19 residues. Unmatched junction bases numbered 14, after V lost 0 bases and J lost 2 bases. The CDR3 loop reads CASSPPWSSGDISTDTQYF. Written as DNA, the CDR3 is TGTGCCAGCTCACCACCTTGGTCCAGCGGGGATATATCCACAGATACGCAGTATTTT.

V and J are TRBV10-3 and TRBJ2-7, with 8 bases matching TRBD1. Germline V gene data show CDR1 as ENHRY and CDR2 as SYGVKD. Trimming cost V 5 bases and J 0 bases; bases outside gene matches: 6. There are 15 residues in the CDR3. CDR3 sequence reads: CAISMGQASSYEQYF. The CDR3 DNA sequence: TGTGCCATCAGTATGGGACAGGCAAGCTCCTACGAGCAGTACTTC.

J is TRBJ1-1 and V is TRBV4-1; the D is unclear. Germline V lookup: CDR1 MGHRA, CDR2 YSYEKL. The CDR3 runs 12 residues. The V gene lost 4 bases and the J gene lost 2 bases, with 5 bases spanning the gap. In DNA form, the CDR3 reads TGCGCCAGCAGCCTCGGTAACACTGAAGCTTTCTTT. This codes for CASSLGNTEAFF.

This chain uses TRBV5-4 with TRBJ2-3; 9 bases are a match to TRBD2. V shed 5 bases and J 6 bases; nucleotides not matched to a gene: 16. CDR1 SGHNT and CDR2 YYREEE come from the germline V gene (reference sequence). The CDR3 is 17 residues long. The CDR3 coding sequence is TGTGCCAGCAGGCGGCCCTCAATAGCGGGAGACCTCGATACGCAGTATTTT. Protein: CASRRPSIAGDLDTQYF.

CDR3 DNA: TGTGCCAGCAGCTTAGAACGTAGCTCCTACGAGCAGTACTTC. It translates to CASSLERSSYEQYF. This sequence joins TRBV13 and TRBJ2-7; no firm D call. Germline lookup yields CDR1 PRHDT and CDR2 FYEKMQ (reference sequence). The CDR3 totals 14 residues. Trimming cost V 1 base and J 0 bases, with 7 bases left between them.

This clone occurred a few times. V is TRBV7-9 and J is TRBJ2-3; 7 bases fit TRBD2. Per the germline V gene, CDR1 is SEHNR and CDR2 is FQNEAQ (reference sequence). This CDR3 is built from 15 residues. The trim removed 6 bases at V and 8 bases at J, leaving 14 bases unmatched. CDR3 region: CASRVDSGGASTQYF. The CDR3 DNA reads as TGTGCCAGCAGAGTCGACTCGGGAGGCGCGAGTACGCAGTATTTT.

This chain links TRBV28 with TRBJ1-5; 8 positions agree with TRBD1. CDR3 length equals 16 residues. Germline CDR1 reads MDHEN; CDR2 reads SYDVKM. With V trimmed by 1 base and J by 7 bases, 9 bases remained unmatched. CDR3 coding DNA: TGTGCCAGCAGTTTATCCGTGACAGGGGTTCGCCAGCCCCAGCATTTT. It specifies CASSLSVTGVRQPQHF.

The chain uses TRBV27 and TRBJ2-3; 7 bases are shared with TRBD2. CDR1 and CDR2 (germline): MNHEY, SMNVEV (reference sequence). The CDR3 loop spans 14 amino acids. The trim removed 8 bases at V and 0 bases at J, leaving 5 bases unmatched. The DNA for the CDR3 is TGTGCCAGCGGGGGACTACGGAGCACAGATACGCAGTATTTT. Translation gives CASGGLRSTDTQYF.

This chain connects TRBV2 to TRBJ2-2; tentatively, D is TRBD2 (6 bases). Germline assignment: CDR1 SNHLY and CDR2 FYNNEI. This CDR3 spans 13 amino acids. Trimming left V 0 bases short and J 9 bases short, with 8 bases between. The CDR3 region is CASSEARGRELFF. The CDR3 nucleotides read TGTGCCAGCAGTGAAGCGCGGGGAAGGGAGCTGTTTTTT.

The CDR3 sequence: CASTYPNPGNYGYTF. CDR3 DNA sequence: TGTGCCAGCACCTACCCCAATCCAGGAAACTATGGCTACACCTTC. The J gene is TRBJ1-2, the V gene TRBV5-4; D not certain. This CDR3 contains 15 residues. In germline, CDR1 is SGHNT, CDR2 YYREEE (reference sequence). Trimming stripped 6 bases from V and 2 bases from J, with 17 bases between.

This sequence joins TRBV6-4 and TRBJ1-5, with 12 nucleotides matching TRBD1. CDR3 size: 19 residues. The germline gives CDR1 MRHNA, CDR2 SNTAGT. V lost 5 bases, J lost 1 base, and 12 bases stayed unmatched. The CDR3 nucleotides are TGTGCCAGCAGTTCTTCCCGGGACAGGGGGCGAATGAGCAATCAGCCCCAGCATTTT. This sequence encodes CASSSSRDRGRMSNQPQHF.

The chain couples TRBV3-1 (or the pseudogene TRBV3-2) to TRBJ1-2; 9 bases agree with TRBD1. With 4 bases clipped from V and 6 bases from J, the junction kept 12 bases outside the gene matches. The CDR3 runs 16 residues. From germline, CDR1 is LGHDT and CDR2 YNNKEL (reference sequence). The chain's CDR3 is CASSRETLTGGNGYTF. The CDR3 coding sequence is TGTGCCAGCAGCCGAGAAACCCTGACAGGGGGAAATGGCTACACCTTC.